The rows below give T cell receptor beta chains drawn from one sample of a study of cytomegalovirus exposure and HLA in healthy donors. Only in-frame clones appear in the TCRdb table, and some are missing; sequencing was by immunoSEQ multiplex PCR. The sample contains about 82,000 clones, approximately 79% of which appear only once. The sequenced sample was PBMCs. These receptors originate from a human donor in good health. Both conserved end residues are part of each CDR3. A D gene is named only where the DNA matches it firmly. Clone size is shown for a subset of rows, as once, few, many or a class of expanded clone.

>TRBD2|TRBV5-1|TRBJ2-1|NA
CASSLGLAGGEQFF
TGCGCCAGCAGCTTGGGGCTAGCGGGGGGAGAGCAGTTCTTC
>NA|TRBV7-2|TRBJ2-7|once
CASSFRDEQYF
TGTGCCAGCAGCTTCAGGGACGAGCAGTACTTC
>TRBD2|TRBV6-6|TRBJ2-7|once
CASGLAGPYEQYF
TGTGCCAGCGGCTTAGCGGGGCCCTACGAGCAGTACTTC
>NA|TRBV6-1|TRBJ2-7|NA
CASSAYSPYEQYF
TGTGCCAGCAGTGCATACAGCCCCTACGAGCAGTACTTC
>NA|TRBV13|TRBJ1-1|NA
CASRVGGTEAFF
TGTGCCAGCAGAGTTGGAGGCACTGAAGCTTTCTTT
>NA|TRBV27|TRBJ1-1|NA
CASSPRTVNTEAFF
TGTGCCAGCAGTCCCCGGACAGTGAACACTGAAGCTTTCTTT
>NA|TRBV6-1|TRBJ1-2|NA
CASSEARRNYGYTF
TGTGCCAGCAGTGAAGCGCGGCGGAACTATGGCTACACCTTC
>TRBD1|TRBV6-5|TRBJ1-2|NA
CASSRQGTNYGYTF
TGTGCCAGCAGCCGACAGGGGACTAACTATGGCTACACCTTC
>NA|TRBV6-5|TRBJ1-1|few
CASRTGRNTEAFF
TGTGCCAGCAGGACAGGAAGGAACACTGAAGCTTTCTTT
>TRBD2|TRBV7-8|TRBJ2-2|NA
CASSRKGLAGGLDGELFF
TGTGCCAGCAGCCGCAAGGGACTAGCGGGGGGGCTGGACGGGGAGCTGTTTTTT
>NA|TRBV5-1|TRBJ2-3|NA
CASSLAGTSTDTQYF
TGCGCCAGCAGCTTGGCCGGGACTAGCACAGATACGCAGTATTTT
>TRBD2|TRBV7-9|TRBJ2-3|NA
CASSPLLAGLPDTQYF
TGTGCCAGCAGCCCCTTACTAGCGGGGTTACCAGATACGCAGTATTTT
>NA|TRBV27|TRBJ2-7|NA
CASSSRDNYEQYF
TGTGCCAGCAGTTCCCGGGACAACTACGAGCAGTACTTC
>TRBD1|TRBV5-1|TRBJ1-6|NA
CASSHEPGQGNSPLHF
TGCGCCAGCAGCCACGAACCGGGACAGGGGAATTCACCCCTCCACTTT
>NA|TRBV5-4|TRBJ1-1|NA
CASSFDRNTEAFF
TGTGCCAGCAGCTTCGACAGGAACACTGAAGCTTTCTTT
>NA|TRBV27|TRBJ2-7|NA
CASSYGNEQYF
TGTGCCAGCAGTTACGGGAACGAGCAGTACTTC
>TRBD2|TRBV5-1|TRBJ2-1|NA
CASSLEASGGYSEQFF
TGCGCCAGCAGCTTGGAGGCTAGCGGGGGGTACAGTGAGCAGTTCTTC
>NA|TRBV7-9|TRBJ2-5|NA
CASSLEGIAAQYF
TGTGCCAGCAGCTTAGAGGGGATCGCGGCCCAGTACTTC
>TRBD1|TRBV6-1|TRBJ1-3|NA
CASSKQGSRNTIYF
TGTGCCAGCAGCAAACAGGGGTCTAGAAACACCATATATTTT
>NA|TRBV5-5|TRBJ2-7|NA
CASSLTGSSYEQYF
TGTGCCAGCAGCTTGACAGGGAGCTCCTACGAGCAGTACTTC
>TRBD1|TRBV5-8|TRBJ1-1|NA
CASSLVGTGEAFF
TGTGCCAGCAGCTTGGTGGGGACAGGTGAAGCTTTCTTT
>NA|TRBV6-5|TRBJ2-7|NA
CASRSTAYEQYF
TGTGCCAGCAGGTCGACAGCTTACGAGCAGTACTTC
>NA|TRBV19|TRBJ2-5|once
CASSIGTTSGETQYF
TGTGCCAGTAGTATAGGAACCACATCGGGGGAGACCCAGTACTTC
>TRBD1|TRBV19|TRBJ1-6|NA
CASSIQGVNSPLHF
TGTGCCAGTAGTATCCAGGGGGTTAATTCACCCCTCCACTTT
>TRBD2|TRBV6-5|TRBJ2-5|NA
CASRAAGGPSWTQYF
TGTGCCAGCAGAGCAGCGGGGGGGCCCTCTTGGACCCAGTACTTC
>TRBD1|TRBV9|TRBJ1-1|NA
CASSLTGDTEAFF
TGTGCCAGCAGCCTCACAGGGGACACTGAAGCTTTCTTT
>NA|TRBV6-1|TRBJ2-1|NA
CASTPRQGTYNEQFF
TGTGCCAGCACCCCCCGGCAGGGCACCTACAATGAGCAGTTCTTC
>TRBD1|TRBV12-5|TRBJ1-3|NA
CASGLGQGNGNTIYF
TGTGCTAGTGGCCTCGGACAGGGTAACGGAAACACCATATATTTT
>NA|TRBV6-5|TRBJ1-3|few
CASSYGLSGNTIYF
TGTGCCAGCAGTTACGGCCTCTCTGGAAACACCATATATTTT
>TRBD1|TRBV4-1|TRBJ2-7|NA
CASSLSGTGSYEQYF
TGCGCCAGCAGTCTATCCGGGACAGGTTCCTACGAGCAGTACTTC
>NA|TRBV2|TRBJ1-2|NA
CASSELQNYGYTF
TGTGCCAGCAGTGAACTACAGAACTATGGCTACACCTTC
>NA|TRBV4-1|TRBJ2-1|once
CASSQDFPGEYNEQFF
TGCGCCAGCAGCCAAGATTTCCCGGGGGAGTACAATGAGCAGTTCTTC
>NA|TRBV7-2|TRBJ2-2|NA
CATKGGRDTGELFF
TGTGCGACCAAGGGGGGGCGCGACACCGGGGAGCTGTTTTTT
>NA|TRBV7-2|TRBJ2-3|NA
CASSLRRLGTDTQYF
TGTGCCAGCAGCTTACGAAGACTGGGCACAGATACGCAGTATTTT
>TRBD2|TRBV29-1|TRBJ2-1|NA
CSVDVRGGRDEQFF
TGCAGCGTTGATGTCCGCGGGGGGAGGGATGAGCAGTTCTTC
>NA|TRBV6-6|TRBJ1-1|once
CASSYSSTGGTEAFF
TGTGCCAGCAGTTACTCGAGTACAGGCGGAACTGAAGCTTTCTTT
>NA|TRBV27|TRBJ1-2|NA
CASKENRDSYGYTF
TGTGCCAGCAAAGAGAACAGGGATAGCTATGGCTACACCTTC
>TRBD2|TRBV4-2|TRBJ2-2|NA
CASSQELGRGGLPGELFF
TGTGCCAGCAGCCAAGAGTTGGGGCGGGGGGGCCTTCCCGGGGAGCTGTTTTTT
>TRBD2|TRBV4-3|TRBJ2-1|NA
CASSRLAGVSYNEQFF
TGCGCCAGCAGCCGCCTAGCGGGGGTATCCTACAATGAGCAGTTCTTC
>NA|TRBV11-2|TRBJ2-1|once
CASSYPNTGEQFF
TGTGCCAGCAGCTACCCAAACACGGGTGAGCAGTTCTTC
>TRBD2|TRBV7-9|TRBJ2-3|NA
CASSLVASGGDTQYF
TGTGCCAGCAGCTTAGTCGCTAGCGGGGGAGATACGCAGTATTTT
>NA|TRBV6-6|TRBJ2-7|NA
CASTRGYEQYF
TGTGCCAGCACAAGAGGGTACGAGCAGTACTTC
>TRBD2|TRBV10-3|TRBJ2-1|NA
CAISVAGTSLSNEQFF
TGTGCCATCAGTGTGGCCGGGACTAGCCTGTCCAATGAGCAGTTCTTC
>NA|TRBV14|TRBJ1-4|NA
CASSRAALEKLFF
TGTGCCAGCAGCCGGGCCGCTCTTGAAAAACTGTTTTTT
>NA|TRBV27|TRBJ1-1|NA
CASSSYRQDLNAEAFF
TGTGCCAGCAGTTCCTATCGACAGGATTTGAACGCTGAAGCTTTCTTT
>NA|TRBV29-1|TRBJ1-2|once
CSVEDLGEGYGYTF
TGCAGCGTTGAAGATCTTGGGGAGGGCTATGGCTACACCTTC
>NA|TRBV13|TRBJ2-7|NA
CASSPRTGTYEQYF
TGTGCCAGCAGCCCTCGGACGGGAACCTACGAGCAGTACTTC
>TRBD1|TRBV6-6|TRBJ2-5|NA
CASSYGGQKETQYF
TGTGCCAGCAGTTACGGGGGACAGAAAGAGACCCAGTACTTC
>TRBD1|TRBV6-6|TRBJ1-2|NA
CASRKRGLGTGDGYTF
TGTGCCAGCAGGAAGCGGGGGCTGGGGACAGGGGATGGCTACACCTTC
>TRBD2|TRBV13|TRBJ2-1|NA
CASSSLAGRRNEQFF
TGTGCCAGCAGCTCCCTAGCGGGGCGGCGCAATGAGCAGTTCTTC
>NA|TRBV7-6|TRBJ1-1|NA
CASSITGKGATEAFF
TGTGCCAGCAGCATAACAGGGAAAGGGGCCACTGAAGCTTTCTTT
>NA|TRBV28|TRBJ2-7|NA
CASSLRGKPYEQYF
TGTGCCAGCAGTTTACGGGGAAAACCCTACGAGCAGTACTTC
>TRBD1|TRBV2|TRBJ1-4|NA
CASRGGQPNEKLFF
TGTGCCAGCAGAGGGGGACAGCCTAATGAAAAACTGTTTTTT
>TRBD1|TRBV10-3|TRBJ1-2|few
CAISEWTGNYGYTF
TGTGCCATCAGTGAGTGGACAGGGAATTATGGCTACACCTTC
>TRBD1|TRBV19|TRBJ2-1|NA
CASSIGTGLREQFF
TGTGCCAGTAGTATCGGGACAGGTCTCAGGGAGCAGTTCTTC
>TRBD1|TRBV27|TRBJ1-5|NA
CASSWTGGAQPQHF
TGTGCCAGCAGTTGGACAGGGGGGGCTCAGCCCCAGCATTTT
>NA|TRBV2|TRBJ1-1|few
CASSEPGNTEAFF
TGTGCCAGCAGTGAACCAGGGAACACTGAAGCTTTCTTT